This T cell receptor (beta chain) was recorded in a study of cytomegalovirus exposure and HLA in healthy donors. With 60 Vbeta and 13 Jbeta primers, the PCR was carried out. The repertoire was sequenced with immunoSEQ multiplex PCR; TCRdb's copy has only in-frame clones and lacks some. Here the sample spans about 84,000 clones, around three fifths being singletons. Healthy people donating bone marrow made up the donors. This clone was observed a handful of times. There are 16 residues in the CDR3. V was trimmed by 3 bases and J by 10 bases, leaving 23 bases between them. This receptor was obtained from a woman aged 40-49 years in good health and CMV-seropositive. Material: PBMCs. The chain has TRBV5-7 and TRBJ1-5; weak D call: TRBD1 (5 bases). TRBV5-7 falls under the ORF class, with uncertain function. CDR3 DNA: TGTGCCAGCAGCTCCAAATCGACAGTCACTTCACCTCCCCAGCATTTT. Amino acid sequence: CASSSKSTVTSPPQHF.